The clone carrying this T cell receptor (beta chain) was found many times. The source of the sample is a study of blood T cells in healthy people across ages. This CDR3 contains 17 residues. CDR1 is SGHAT, CDR2 FQDESV, per germline (reference sequence). V shed 6 bases and J 5 bases; nucleotides not matched to a gene: 9. The second PCR ran roughly 6 to 11 cycles with a sample-barcoded 5' primer and J-beta primers. From the 5' RACE reads, TCRdb called clonotypes with MiXCR, one entry per CDR3 protein. Of around 650,000 distinct CDR3 sequences in the sample, roughly 32% are singletons; the top ten hold 15%.

This clonotype was sampled from a woman older than 75 in good health. The specimen sequenced was blood. This sequence joins TRBV11-1 and TRBJ2-5, with 16 bases that match TRBD2. Here the CDR3 DNA reads TGTGCCAGCAGTTCCGGGACTAGCGGGGGGGCTATGGAGACCCAGTACTTC. Protein: CASSSGTSGGAMETQYF.